The source of this T cell receptor beta chain is a study of blood T cell repertoires in COVID-19. Overall study context: From T cells, B-cell-depleted T cells, or PBMCs came the material, which was cDNA or gDNA.

The method was immunoSEQ multiplex PCR; TCRdb's version includes in-frame clones alone and lacks a portion of them. Of about 170,000 clones detected, 84% appear once; the ten largest clones hold 10% to 15%. Germline CDR1 and CDR2: MNHEY and SMNVEV (reference sequence). This CDR3 comprises 14 residues. V gave up 8 bases and J gave up 1 base, with 14 bases separating them. This receptor was taken from a man aged 50 or older who had recovered from COVID-19. Sequencing was done on a sample of PBMCs or T cells enriched from blood (not recorded which). V and J are TRBV27 and TRBJ1-1, with D possibly matching TRBD1 (5 bases). The CDR3 DNA reads TGTGCCAGCGGCCTTCGGGGGGGGAACACTGAAGCTTTCTTT. Its protein is CASGLRGGNTEAFF.